The 19 T cell receptor beta chains below all came from one sample that was sequenced in a study of blood T cells in healthy people across ages. A second PCR of about 7 to 12 cycles used a sample-barcoded 5' primer and a J-beta primer mix. MiXCR, applied by TCRdb to the 5' RACE reads, yields one record per CDR3 protein. Here the sample spans roughly 1.5 million distinct CDR3 sequences, approximately 43% being singletons. Sequencing input: blood. All receptors come from a woman younger than 30 in good health.

CDR3 region: CASSVTVGRQETQYF. The CDR3 bases are TGTGCCAGCAGCGTAACGGTCGGGCGGCAAGAGACCCAGTACTTC. V and J are TRBV9 and TRBJ2-5; no reliable D call. This CDR3 comprises 15 residues. Germline values: CDR1 SGDLS, CDR2 YYNGEE. V was shortened by 1 base and J by 2 bases, with 12 bases between the two germline ends. Combining the CDR3 with reference TRBV9 and TRBJ2-5 gives the whole variable domain DSGVTQTPKHLITATGQRVTLRCSPRSGDLSVYWYQQSLDQGLQFLIQYYNGEERAKGNILERFSAQQFPDLHSELNLSSLELGDSALYFCASSVTVGRQETQYFGPGTRLLVL.

The V call is TRBV20-1, the J call TRBJ1-2, with 9 nucleotides matching TRBD1. Germline CDR1 is DFQATT and CDR2 is SNEGSKA (reference sequence). The CDR3 sequence is 15 residues long. The V and J ends lost 4 bases and 4 bases, in that order; junction bases with no gene match: 10. The CDR3 DNA is TGCAGTGCTACCGGGACAGGGTCCGGGAGCTATGGCTACACCTTC. This encodes CSATGTGSGSYGYTF.

Only a few counts were recorded for this clonotype. The chain has TRBV9 and TRBJ1-2, with D unresolved. V was clipped by 0 bases and J by 4 bases, with 13 bases between them. The germline CDR1 and CDR2 sequences are SGDLS and YYNGEE. The CDR3 runs to 15 residues. In nucleotides, the CDR3 is TGTGCCAGCAGCGTAGATCCGGGATTCCCCTATGGCTACACCTTC. This translates into CASSVDPGFPYGYTF.

The chain couples TRBV9 to TRBJ2-2, with D perhaps TRBD2 (6 bases). CDR3 size: 16 residues. V was cut by 0 bases and J by 0 bases, with 9 bases left in between. Germline V gene data show CDR1 as SGDLS and CDR2 as YYNGEE. The CDR3 nucleotides read TGTGCCAGCAGCGTAGTGGGACTCCCGAACACCGGGGAGCTGTTTTTT. Translation gives CASSVVGLPNTGELFF.

This rearrangement joins TRBV9 to TRBJ2-7, with TRBD1 matching over 7 bases. Germline CDR1 and CDR2: SGDLS and YYNGEE. The J segment lost 6 bases and the V segment lost 0 bases, leaving 6 bases of the junction unmatched. The CDR3 sequence is 14 residues long. The CDR3 region has the DNA TGTGCCAGCAGCGTAGCTACGGCAGGGGGCGAGCAGTACTTC. Its translation: CASSVATAGGEQYF.

Only a few counts were recorded for this clonotype. This chain uses TRBV4-3 with TRBJ2-1; TRBD2 matches 7 bases. V lost 0 bases and J lost 8; bases outside the gene matches: 1. Germline CDR1 LGHNA, CDR2 YSLEER. This CDR3 comprises 13 residues. The CDR3 DNA reads TGCGCCAGCAGCCAAGACGGGGGGTATGAGCAGTTCTTC. As protein: CASSQDGGYEQFF.

The chain uses TRBV7-6 and TRBJ1-6; TRBD1 matches 7 bases. The CDR3 is made up of 15 amino acids. The ends lost 5 bases at V and 7 bases at J; junction bases unmatched: 8. The V gene's germline CDR1 is SGHVS and CDR2 FNYEAQ. The DNA for the CDR3 is TGTGCCAGCAGCCCCTGGACAGGACACAATTCACCCCTCCACTTT. As protein: CASSPWTGHNSPLHF.

This chain joins TRBV18 and TRBJ2-1; D gene unclear. V was clipped by 5 bases and J by 3 bases, with 11 bases between them. Germline values: CDR1 KGHSH, CDR2 LQKENI. The CDR3 runs 14 residues. The chain's CDR3 is CASSTIGNYNEQFF. The DNA of the CDR3 is TGTGCCAGCTCAACCATAGGGAACTACAATGAGCAGTTCTTC.

This clonotype occurred once. At one end, the junction sequence differs from germline, possibly due to a read error. The rearrangement joins TRBV2 to TRBJ2-1; TRBD2 matches at 9 bases. TRBJ2-7 explains the end of the DNA better; the J call may be wrong. The CDR3 runs 15 residues. Germline V gene data show CDR1 as SNHLY and CDR2 as FYNNEI. CDR3 nucleotides: TGCGCCAGCAGTGAAGAGGCGGGGGGGTACAATGAGCAGTACTTC. This translates into CASSEEAGGYNEQYF.

The chain links TRBV20-1 to TRBJ2-2, with D perhaps TRBD1 (6 bases). The CDR3 spans 13 residues. Germline lookup yields CDR1 DFQATT and CDR2 SNEGSKA (reference sequence). V lost 3 bases and J lost 5, with 10 bases in between. The DNA of the CDR3 is TGCAGTGCTAGTGTACAGGGTACCGGGGAGCTGTTTTTT. This gives the protein CSASVQGTGELFF.

This clonotype was counted only a few times. The chain joins TRBV20-1 to TRBJ2-1, with 7 bases that match TRBD2. Germline values: CDR1 DFQATT, CDR2 SNEGSKA (reference sequence). Trimming took 0 bases from V and 4 from J; bases not matched to a gene: 9. CDR3 length equals 16 residues. The CDR3 DNA sequence: TGCAGTGCTAGAGATCCGGTGACTAGCCGTTACAATGAGCAGTTCTTC. It specifies CSARDPVTSRYNEQFF.

The chain has TRBV12-3 or TRBV12-4 and TRBJ2-1; D might be TRBD1 (6 bases). The CDR3 runs 13 residues. V lost 6 bases, J lost 8 bases, and 14 bases lay in between. CDR3 amino acids: CASSTYRDHEQFF. CDR3 bases: TGTGCCAGCAGCACCTACAGGGACCATGAGCAGTTCTTC.

This clonotype has at least ten counts. V usage is TRBV18 and J usage is TRBJ2-3; a possible D gene is TRBD1 (7 bases). V was cut by 3 bases and J by 5 bases, with 9 bases left in between. Germline V gives CDR1 KGHSH, CDR2 LQKENI. The CDR3 consists of 13 residues. In nucleotides, the CDR3 is TGTGCCAGCTCACCTCAGGGGGGAGATACGCAGTATTTT. Amino acid sequence: CASSPQGGDTQYF. The whole variable domain, filled in from reference TRBV18 and TRBJ2-3, reads NAGVMQNPRHLVRRRGQEARLRCSPMKGHSHVYWYRQLPEEGLKFMVYLQKENIIDESGMPKERFSAEFPKEGPSILRIQQVVRGDSAAYFCASSPQGGDTQYFGPGTRLTVL.

This clonotype occurred once. The J gene is TRBJ2-2, the V gene TRBV12-3 or TRBV12-4; D may be TRBD1 (6 bases). This CDR3 comprises 12 residues. Trimming shortened V by 7 bases and J by 6 bases, and 9 bases separated the two germline ends. The CDR3 sequence: CASTPGAGELFF. As DNA, the CDR3 is TGTGCCAGCACTCCAGGGGCCGGGGAGCTGTTTTTT.

The chain links TRBV6-2 or TRBV6-3 to TRBJ2-1; D not certain. This CDR3 is built from 12 residues. Trimming pared 8 bases from V and 9 bases from J, leaving 14 bases between. Germline V gene sequence: CDR1 MNHEY, CDR2 SVGEGT. In DNA, the CDR3 is TGTGCCAGCTCCGCTGGGTGGGGTGAGCAGTTCTTC. Encoded protein: CASSAGWGEQFF.

CDR3 in amino acids: CASSLALGGLAFNEQFF. Written as DNA, the CDR3 is TGTGCCAGCAGCTTAGCCCTTGGCGGACTAGCGTTCAATGAGCAGTTCTTC. The chain is built from TRBV7-2 and TRBJ2-1; 9 bases agree with TRBD2. Trimming cost V 0 bases and J 6 bases; bases outside gene matches: 9. Germline V gene sequence: CDR1 SGHTA, CDR2 FQGNSA. The CDR3 sequence is 17 residues long.

As to this clonotype: The junction departs from germline at one end; a sequencing error may be responsible. The chain uses TRBV12-3 or TRBV12-4 and TRBJ2-3, with 15 bases fitting TRBD2. This CDR3 is built from 17 residues. The CDR3 nucleotides are TGTGCCGGCAGTTTAGGGACTAGCGGGGGGCTCGCAGATACGCAGTATTTT. Its protein product is CAGSLGTSGGLADTQYF.

In its sample, this clonotype was seen a few times. This rearrangement joins TRBV6-2 or TRBV6-3 to TRBJ2-1; TRBD2 matches at 13 bases. The V and J ends lost 2 bases and 8 bases, in that order; junction bases with no gene match: 0. The CDR3 contains 14 residues. CDR1 MNHEY and CDR2 SVGEGT come from the germline V gene. CDR3 sequence (DNA): TGTGCCAGCAGTTACACTAGCGGGGGGGATGAGCAGTTCTTC. Encoded protein: CASSYTSGGDEQFF.

The chain joins TRBV10-3 to TRBJ2-5; D not resolved. The V gene lost 4 bases and the J gene lost 5 bases, with 20 bases spanning the gap. This CDR3 is built from 16 residues. From germline, CDR1 is ENHRY and CDR2 SYGVKD. In DNA, the CDR3 is TGTGCCATCAGTGGAAAGAGCGATGACATCGTTGAGACCCAGTACTTC. Encoded protein: CAISGKSDDIVETQYF.